The T cell receptor (beta chain) under discussion was sequenced for a study of OX40 agonist ivuxolimab in advanced cancers. Overall study context: Participants, approximately 81% male, averaged roughly 59 years of age, ranging from about 23 to 90.

CDR3 length: 12 residues. V was pared by 3 bases and J by 10 bases, with 12 bases between. The germline CDR1 and CDR2 sequences are MDHEN and SYDVKM. This clone was counted only a few times. The method was immunoSEQ multiplex PCR; TCRdb's version includes in-frame clones alone and lacks a portion of them. Altogether some 150,000 clones are present, 85% to 95% being singletons, with the ten largest covering more than 1%. This chain uses TRBV28 with TRBJ1-1, with D unresolved. The input for sequencing was CD4+ or CD8+ T cells sorted from blood, taken in a trial of the OX40 agonist ivuxolimab. This receptor was obtained from an adult with an advanced solid tumor such as melanoma, head and neck, liver or kidney cancer. CDR3 in amino acids: CASSFPKSVAFF. CDR3 DNA sequence: TGTGCCAGCAGTTTCCCTAAGAGCGTAGCTTTCTTT.